This TCR beta chain is from a study of T-cell memory formation after mild COVID-19 (TCRdb year 2021). For the study in its entirety: TCR sequence clusters from the two donors were largely donor specific. In a couple of donors, T-cell clones that expanded and contracted after mild COVID-19 were followed by sequencing TCRalpha and TCRbeta repertoires longitudinally. Two young, previously healthy adult volunteers, one female and one male, were included in the cohort. Summary of the overall study and its limitations: The study included only two mild cases, and larger cohorts that include severe cases with pre-infection samples were judged to be necessary. The second-wave clones that peaked on day 37 were not confirmed to be SARS-CoV-2 specific. Contracting CD4+ clones were located mainly in the CM and EM memory subsets, whereas CD8+ clones were found to be enriched in EMRA. Clones contracting from day 15 to 85 had balanced CD4/CD8 phenotypes, while a second wave expanding from day 15 to 37 was biased towards CD4+. The detection of some responding clones in pre-infection memory suggests that pre-existing cross-reactive memory T cells joined the SARS-CoV-2 response.

As concerns this clonotype: This clone's antigen is unknown. No much larger clone exists at a distance of one base, and base qualities are not known.

Sequenced on an Illumina NovaSeq 6000. TCRalpha and TCRbeta cDNA libraries were built by 5'RACE with constant-segment primers, adding sample barcodes and unique molecular identifiers. Trizol reagent was used to extract RNA from every sample. Library amplification was performed in two PCR steps, and a second sample barcode and Illumina TruSeq adapters were introduced in the second step. Sequencing of the libraries was done on an Illumina NovaSeq, producing 2 x 150 bp paired-end reads. The source study handled its data this way. Demultiplexing of reads and collapsing into UMI-guided consensus sequences were performed with migec v1.2.7. With mixcr v2.1.11, UMI consensuses were aligned to TRA and TRB V and J templates and assembled into clonotypes. Clonotypes were classified as expanded or contracted when called significant by both edgeR and NoisET, with noise models trained on biological replicates. edgeR calls used a false discovery rate-adjusted p below 0.01 and a log2 fold-change threshold of 1. As an exploratory analysis of dynamics, max-normalized trajectories of the 1000 most abundant clonotypes were examined by PCA with hierarchical clustering. Separately sequenced CD4+ and CD8+ repertoires were used to assign the CD4 or CD8 phenotype of responding clones. The public reads were reprocessed in TCRdb via fastp at Q25 and MiXCR, keeping in-frame beta chains. Rows are combined by CDR3 protein, so each entry shows the most common genes and DNA. The V and J calls were determined by TCRdb, not by the authors. This sample holds approximately 300,000 distinct CDR3 sequences; 15% to 20% were observed only once. Clones ranked in the top ten supply around a fifth of the sample.

Ficoll-Paque density gradient centrifugation was used to isolate PBMCs. Sequences SGHVS (CDR1) and FNYEAQ (CDR2) are obtained from the germline V gene. V and J lose 1 base and 4 bases, and a span of 13 bases separates them. Inclusive of the bounding cysteine and phenylalanine, the CDR3 is 15 residues long. Here the CDR3 DNA is all that survives: 45 bases in frame from base 1. The sequenced material came from PBMCs or a T cell subset sorted from them (not recorded which). This receptor was obtained from a man between 18 and 29 years old who had mild COVID-19 (a few samples of this study predate the infection). The sample titles of this study are shuffled in the database, so cell type and time point are left out; the donor was told from shared clones. Recombination joined TRBV7-6 with TRBJ2-5; a weak D assignment points to TRBD2 (5 bases agree). In nucleotides, the sequence is TGTGCCAGCAGCTTAGATACGGGGTTACTAGAGACCCAGTACTTC. Its protein is CASSLDTGLLETQYF.